This TCR beta chain was sequenced for a study of blood T cell repertoires in COVID-19. Study at large: The United States, Italy and Spain provided the acute and convalescent COVID-19 samples. T cells, B-cell-depleted T cells, or PBMCs supplied cDNA or gDNA.

Germline V lookup: CDR1 SGHNT, CDR2 YENEEA. This CDR3 is built from 14 residues. The ends were cut back, 2 bases at V and 3 bases at J, with 8 bases in the middle. As handled by the study authors: Quantification of nucleated cells was approximated via reference gene primer amplification. Sequenced by immunoSEQ multiplex PCR; TCRdb stores in-frame clones only, minus some. That table is the source of V, J and clone size, and D and trimming were worked out from the DNA. The data contain approximately 13,000 clones, 70% to 85% of them singletons. Sequencing used peripheral blood. The TCR was taken from a woman aged 45 to 65 with active or convalescent COVID-19. This chain links TRBV11-3 with TRBJ1-5; no reliable D call. The CDR3 here is CASSLSVFNQPQHF. For the CDR3, the DNA is TGTGCCAGCAGCTTATCAGTATTCAATCAGCCCCAGCATTTT.